Listed below are T cell receptor beta chains from one sample, sequenced in a study of CD8 T cells in Susac syndrome. TCRdb reprocessed the immunoSEQ multiplex PCR reads with MiXCR, giving one entry per CDR3 protein. The sample has about 140,000 distinct CDR3 sequences, around 95% seen once; the top ten hold over 0.1%. The sequenced sample was CD4+ T cells from PBMCs. These TCRs come from a human donor with multiple sclerosis. Both conserved end residues are part of each CDR3. The D gene is left open where the match is weak. Size tells how often a clone was seen (once, few, many) or the class of an expanded clone, and some rows leave it out.

J,D,size,V,CDR3,DNA
TRBJ2-7,TRBD2,.,TRBV5-4,CASSGSGRARSYEQYF,TGTGCCAGCAGCGGTAGCGGGAGAGCCCGCTCCTACGAGCAGTACTTC
TRBJ2-7,.,few,TRBV12-3/TRBV12-4,CASSPGQFYEQYF,TGTGCCAGCAGTCCCGGACAGTTCTACGAGCAGTACTTC
TRBJ2-7,.,few,TRBV6-1,CASSPSRDVYSYEQYF,TGTGCCAGCAGTCCCTCCCGGGACGTCTACTCCTACGAGCAGTACTTC
TRBJ2-1,TRBD2,few,TRBV7-2,CASSLASGNNEQFF,TGTGCCAGCAGCTTGGCTAGCGGGAACAATGAGCAGTTCTTC
TRBJ1-6,.,.,TRBV9,CASSAHDAYNSPLHF,TGTGCCAGCAGCGCTCACGACGCCTATAATTCACCCCTCCACTTT
TRBJ2-1,.,.,TRBV5-4,CASSIKTENNEQFF,TGTGCCAGCAGCATAAAGACAGAAAACAATGAGCAGTTCTTC
TRBJ2-5,TRBD1,.,TRBV7-8,CASSARTGARQETQYF,TGTGCCAGCAGCGCAAGGACAGGGGCAAGGCAAGAGACCCAGTACTTC
TRBJ1-5,.,.,TRBV28,CASRIQGGLGPQHF,TGTGCCAGCAGGATACAGGGCGGCCTAGGGCCCCAGCATTTT
TRBJ2-7,TRBD2,once,TRBV6-5,CASSYLPPGGGSYEQYF,TGTGCCAGCAGTTACCTCCCCCCGGGCGGGGGCTCCTACGAGCAGTACTTC
TRBJ1-1,.,once,TRBV20-1,CSVGGTPNTEAFF,TGCAGTGTTGGTGGGACTCCGAACACTGAAGCTTTCTTT
TRBJ2-5,.,.,TRBV19,CASSRNWGETQYF,TGTGCCAGTAGCCGCAACTGGGGTGAGACCCAGTACTTC
TRBJ2-3,.,.,TRBV12-3/TRBV12-4,CASQSALDTQYF,TGTGCCAGTCAGTCTGCGTTAGATACGCAGTATTTT
TRBJ2-7,.,.,TRBV28,CASKGGLPSYEQYF,TGTGCCAGCAAAGGGGGACTCCCCTCCTACGAGCAGTACTTC